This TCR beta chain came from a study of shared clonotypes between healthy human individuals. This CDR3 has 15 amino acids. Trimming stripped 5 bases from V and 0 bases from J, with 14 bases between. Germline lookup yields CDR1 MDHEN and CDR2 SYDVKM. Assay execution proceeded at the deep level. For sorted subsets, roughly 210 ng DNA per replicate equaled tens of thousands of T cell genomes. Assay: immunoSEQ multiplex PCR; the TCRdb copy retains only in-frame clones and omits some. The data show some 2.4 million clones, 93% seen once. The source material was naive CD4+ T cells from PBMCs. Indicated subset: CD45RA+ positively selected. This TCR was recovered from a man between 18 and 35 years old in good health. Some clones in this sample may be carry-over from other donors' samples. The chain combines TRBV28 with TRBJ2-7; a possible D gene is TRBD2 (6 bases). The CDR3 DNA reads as TGTGCCAGCAGTCCCGGGAGTTACTACTCCTACGAGCAGTACTTC. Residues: CASSPGSYYSYEQYF.